The 17 T cell receptor beta chains below all came from one sample that was sequenced in a study of spatial heterogeneity in lung cancer. TCRdb itself ran the 5' RACE reads through MiXCR, one entry per CDR3 protein. Of roughly 38,000 distinct CDR3 sequences detected, about 10% appear once; the ten largest clones hold over 15%. The time point is: blood at routine non-recurrence follow-up after resection. The starting material was PBMCs, obtained at follow-up. The receptor set was obtained from a female donor with early-stage non-small cell lung cancer.

This sequence joins TRBV2 and TRBJ2-6; the match to TRBD1 covers 7 bases. The CDR3 runs 15 residues. The V gene end was trimmed by 11 bases and the J gene end by 2 bases; junction bases not matched to a gene: 9. Germline CDR1 is SNHLY and CDR2 is FYNNEI. CDR3 nucleotides: TGTGCCGGACATTCGACAGGGACTGGGGCCAACGTCCTGACTTTC. Protein sequence: CAGHSTGTGANVLTF.

This clonotype was recorded at least ten times. The J gene is TRBJ2-1, the V gene TRBV3-1, with D unclear. Germline assignment: CDR1 LGHDT and CDR2 YNNKEL (reference sequence). V shed 4 bases and J shed 0 bases, with 10 bases lying between them. The CDR3 is made up of 15 amino acids. CDR3 sequence reads: CASSPTGYSYNEQFF. The CDR3 DNA sequence: TGTGCCAGCAGCCCGACCGGCTACTCCTACAATGAGCAGTTCTTC.

This clonotype was seen at least ten times. The CDR3 sequence: CASSLALTGANSPLHF. DNA of the CDR3: TGTGCCAGCAGCTTAGCGTTGACAGGGGCAAATTCACCCCTCCACTTT. This chain connects TRBV7-2 to TRBJ1-6; 8 nucleotides agree with TRBD1. Trimming took 0 bases from V and 7 from J; bases not matched to a gene: 5. This CDR3 contains 16 residues. CDR1 and CDR2 (germline): SGHTA, FQGNSA.

The genes are TRBV28 and TRBJ1-4, with TRBD1 as a possible D gene (5 bases). Trimming cost V 3 bases and J 7 bases, with 12 bases left between them. The CDR3 is made up of 14 amino acids. Per the germline V gene, CDR1 is MDHEN and CDR2 is SYDVKM. CDR3 loop: CASSFPGRGEKLFF. In DNA, the CDR3 is TGTGCCAGCAGTTTCCCGGGGAGGGGTGAAAAACTGTTTTTT.

Only a few counts were recorded for this clonotype. The chain uses TRBV30 and TRBJ1-2; the D gene is possibly TRBD1 (6 bases). From germline, CDR1 is GTSNPN and CDR2 SVGIG (reference sequence). Trimming cost V 4 bases and J 4 bases, with 10 bases left between them. This CDR3 spans 12 amino acids. The CDR3 region is CAWKRTVYGYTF. DNA of the CDR3: TGTGCCTGGAAGAGGACAGTCTATGGCTACACCTTC.

This clonotype was found a few times. DNA for the CDR3: TGCGCCAGCAGCCTACGGACAGGAAGTAATGAAAAACTGTTTTTT. Protein sequence: CASSLRTGSNEKLFF. V usage is TRBV4-1 and J usage is TRBJ1-4; 7 nucleotides align to TRBD1. Trimming removed 4 bases from V and 4 bases from J; junction bases left unmatched: 6. This CDR3 is built from 15 residues. The germline gives CDR1 MGHRA, CDR2 YSYEKL.

The rearrangement joins TRBV24-1 to TRBJ2-1; D possibly corresponds to TRBD1 (5 bases). Germline assignment: CDR1 KGHDR and CDR2 SFDVKD. The CDR3 consists of 14 residues. The V gene lost 5 bases and the J gene lost 7 bases, with 14 bases spanning the gap. In DNA, the CDR3 is TGTGCCACCAGTGGTGGAGCCTCAGGGAATGAGCAGTTCTTC. It encodes CATSGGASGNEQFF.

This clonotype was observed many times. The CDR3 nucleotides are TGCAGCGTTGAAGGCCAAGAGACCCAGTACTTC. The encoded protein is CSVEGQETQYF. The chain uses TRBV29-1 and TRBJ2-5, with D unresolved. The V end was cut by 1 base, the J end by 1 base, with 1 base between. The germline V gene encodes CDR1 SQVTM and CDR2 ANQGSEA. This CDR3 is 11 amino acids long.

This clonotype was counted a few times. The J gene is TRBJ2-3, the V gene TRBV20-1; 8 bases fit TRBD2. This CDR3 has 13 residues. The V gene end was trimmed by 4 bases and the J gene end by 1 base; junction bases not matched to a gene: 1. Germline V gene data show CDR1 as DFQATT and CDR2 as SNEGSKA (reference sequence). The CDR3 here is CSATGGGTDTQYF. The CDR3 DNA reads TGCAGTGCTACGGGGGGGGGCACAGATACGCAGTATTTT.

As concerns this clonotype: A much larger clone lies a single base off, so this may be a read error. Given the absence of the conserved phenylalanine or tryptophan at the CDR3 end, a read error is likely. CDR3 nucleotides: TGTGCCAGCAGTTCCCCTGACGGGGGCTATGGCTACACCTAC. This translates into CASSSPDGGYGYTY. The chain recombines TRBV6-5 with TRBJ1-2, with a tentative D call TRBD1 (5 bases). Germline values: CDR1 MNHEY, CDR2 SVGAGI. The CDR3 runs 14 residues. Trimming removed 4 bases from V and 4 bases from J, with 13 bases in between.

The chain employs TRBV20-1 and TRBJ2-5; D unresolved. V was cut by 2 bases and J by 5 bases, with 18 bases left in between. The CDR3 consists of 15 residues. Germline CDR1 DFQATT, CDR2 SNEGSKA (reference sequence). The CDR3 DNA follows: TGCAGTGCTAGATCTTATGGCGGCGAACGGGAGACCCAGTACTTC. This codes for CSARSYGGERETQYF.

There are many counts of this clonotype. The chain is built from TRBV6-5 and TRBJ2-7; TRBD2 agrees at 8 bases. Trimming took 0 bases from V and 2 from J; bases not matched to a gene: 3. The CDR3 has 15 amino acids. Germline lookup yields CDR1 MNHEY and CDR2 SVGAGI. The CDR3 nucleotides are TGTGCCAGCAGTTACTCGGGACTAGATGCCTACGAGCAGTACTTC. Amino acid sequence: CASSYSGLDAYEQYF.

This clonotype was observed many times. The J gene is TRBJ2-7, the V gene TRBV20-1; 12 bases match TRBD2. Per germline, CDR1 DFQATT and CDR2 SNEGSKA (reference sequence). The CDR3 sequence is 15 residues long. V lost 0 bases and J lost 7; bases outside the gene matches: 7. The CDR3 sequence is CSARESSGGAQEQYF. Here the CDR3 DNA reads TGCAGTGCTAGAGAATCTAGCGGGGGGGCCCAAGAGCAGTACTTC.

A remark on this clonotype: A much larger clone differs from this one at a single base, so this may be a read error. The CDR3 here is CASSFGGNTGELFF. As DNA, the CDR3 is TGTGCCAGCAGTTTTGGGGGGAACACCGGGGAGCTGTTTTTT. The chain joins TRBV28 to TRBJ2-2; D is possibly TRBD1 or TRBD2 (5 bases each). Trimming cost V 3 bases and J 1 base, with 6 bases left between them. Germline V gives CDR1 MDHEN, CDR2 SYDVKM. There are 14 residues in the CDR3.

V and J are TRBV29-1 and TRBJ1-5, with unresolved D. This CDR3 comprises 13 residues. The germline V gene encodes CDR1 SQVTM and CDR2 ANQGSEA. The ends were cut back, 0 bases at V and 4 bases at J, with 7 bases in the middle. CDR3 sequence reads: CSVEEDVNQPQHF. Written as DNA, the CDR3 is TGCAGCGTTGAAGAAGACGTTAATCAGCCCCAGCATTTT.

This clonotype was counted many times. The chain is built from TRBV20-1 and TRBJ2-7; no firm D call. V was trimmed by 5 bases and J by 6 bases, leaving 14 bases between them. This CDR3 is built from 12 residues. CDR1 DFQATT and CDR2 SNEGSKA come from the germline V gene (reference sequence). DNA of the CDR3: TGCAGTGCTCCCGACCACTTTGGCGAGCAGTACTTC. It is translated as CSAPDHFGEQYF.

This clonotype is medium-sized. The chain recombines TRBV2 with TRBJ2-5; the D gene could be TRBD1 or TRBD2 (5 bases each). Deletions cut 4 bases from V and 4 bases from J, with 10 bases between. CDR3 length: 13 amino acids. Germline lookup yields CDR1 SNHLY and CDR2 FYNNEI. CDR3 protein: CASSGGQGETQYF. In DNA form, the CDR3 reads TGTGCCAGCAGTGGAGGGCAGGGAGAGACCCAGTACTTC.